The rows below give T cell receptor beta chains drawn from one sample of a study of cytomegalovirus exposure and HLA in healthy donors. Repertoires were generated with immunoSEQ multiplex PCR, while TCRdb's copy carries only in-frame clones and drops some. The sample carries around 150,000 clones, approximately 80% recorded once. The sequencing input was PBMCs. Receptors were obtained from a male donor in good health and CMV-seronegative. Both conserved end residues are trimmed from each CDR3.

TRBV19 ASSIRQGAHYGYT
TRBV7-2 ASRGPGQGLGQF
TRBV30 AWSVKLGRGLYEQY
TRBV28 ASSPRLAGEEQY
TRBV11-2 ASREHGGRGYT
TRBV15 ATSLNRGPGFT
TRBV7-2 ASSLGTSGYITYNEQF
TRBV7-9 ASSWRELSNEQF
TRBV2 ASSEGVGGSGYT
TRBV11-2 ASSPAGQGYGYT
TRBV18 ASSPREMNTEAF
TRBV6-6 ASSNRAPTANTEAF
TRBV6-6 ASSLPGQFTTEAF
TRBV5-5 ASSLGVRVGTPLH
TRBV12-2 ASRATPSGGHSSYNEQF
TRBV28 ASMTVWNTEAF
TRBV7-9 ASSLAGAGELF
TRBV27 ASSPRLAGGSHGWNEQF
TRBV11-2 ASSFRTGMDEQF
TRBV5-4 ASSLGQGRTEAF
TRBV5-1 ASSLGLATDTQY
TRBV5-1 ASSDSPGDYGYT
TRBV7-6 ASSSREETQY
TRBV11-3 ASSARQGETEAF
TRBV19 ASSIAGGRGTGELF
TRBV9 ASSERLAFAGELF
TRBV9 ASSARDRGLTGELF
TRBV19 ASSIRQGLGTGELF
TRBV19 ASRRGDTNTEAF
TRBV27 ASSFGANYGYT
TRBV28 ASKRAGTEYEQY
TRBV28 ASSLFSGREQF
TRBV6-5 ASSYRGVGNQPQH
TRBV6-6 ASSSSQAYSYNEQF
TRBV5-1 ASSIRGPYEQY
TRBV7-3 ASSAGGDGGTQY
TRBV6-1 ASSEGSGRGGQPQH
TRBV7-8 ASSLMGQGATEAF
TRBV14 ASSPQLREVEQY
TRBV19 ASRAALFGNQPQH
TRBV7-9 AGTGTANEKLF
TRBV28 ASSPPLMVGRWSPLH
TRBV4-3 ASSLGYEQF
TRBV9 ASSATGAGELF
TRBV30 AWSGPWGRETQY
TRBV10-3 ASRPQGTGELF
TRBV2 ASRIGQGPYQPQH
TRBV7-2 ASSRPGTGGNTGELF
TRBV11-2 ASSLDWTGSNQPQH
TRBV6-5 ASSRTSNTGELF